Presented here are 12 T cell receptor beta chains from one specimen sequenced in a study of beta chain features in type 1 diabetes. Every bit of the isolated RNA underwent reverse transcription, so sequencing read expressed TCRB transcripts. The method was immunoSEQ multiplex PCR; TCRdb's version includes in-frame clones alone and lacks a portion of them. The sample yields about 320,000 clones, approximately 15% seen once. Sequencing was carried out using central memory CD4+ T cells from blood. These TCRs come from a young man in good health.

This clone was counted between two and nine times. In nucleotides, the CDR3 is TGTGCCAGCACCTGGGGACAGGGGATACAAGAGACCCAGTACTTC. This sequence encodes CASTWGQGIQETQYF. This chain uses TRBV5-4 with TRBJ2-5, with 10 bases identical to TRBD1. Germline CDR1 reads SGHNT; CDR2 reads YYREEE (reference sequence). With 6 bases clipped from V and 2 bases from J, the junction kept 7 bases outside the gene matches. The CDR3 is made up of 15 amino acids.

This clone appeared many times. The chain couples TRBV7-9 to TRBJ1-2; a weak D match, TRBD1 (5 bases). The ends were cut back, 1 base at V and 8 bases at J, with 11 bases in the middle. Germline V gene lookup returns CDR1 SEHNR and CDR2 FQNEAQ (reference sequence). The CDR3 has 13 residues. This CDR3 is CASSLVAGRGYTF. The CDR3, as DNA: TGTGCCAGCAGCTTAGTGGCAGGGAGAGGCTACACCTTC.

This clone was detected a few times. The chain couples TRBV30 to TRBJ2-7; no clear D. Trimming cost V 3 bases and J 0 bases, with 15 bases left between them. The CDR3 is 15 amino acids. Germline lookup yields CDR1 GTSNPN and CDR2 SVGIG (reference sequence). The CDR3 coding sequence is TGTGCCTGGAGGGGCAGCGACTTCGACTCCTACGAGCAGTACGTC. It specifies CAWRGSDFDSYEQYV.

This clone has more than one count but fewer than ten. This chain uses TRBV6-6 with TRBJ2-7, with D perhaps matching TRBD1 (6 bases). V gave up 6 bases and J gave up 5 bases, with 20 bases separating them. There are 15 residues in the CDR3. Germline CDR1 reads MNHNY; CDR2 reads SVGAGI (reference sequence). CDR3: CASSQGPMKPHEQYV. The CDR3 nucleotides are TGTGCCAGCAGCCAGGGGCCCATGAAACCCCACGAGCAGTACGTC.

This clone was counted only a few times. This CDR3 reads CASSLGRANTEAFF. The CDR3 bases are TGTGCCAGCAGCTTAGGGCGGGCGAACACTGAAGCTTTCTTT. This chain joins TRBV7-2 and TRBJ1-1; no firm D call. The CDR3 is 14 amino acids. V lost 1 base and J lost 1, with 7 bases in between. CDR1 SGHTA and CDR2 FQGNSA come from the germline V gene.

The chain uses TRBV5-1 and TRBJ1-2, with 7 positions matching TRBD1. V lost 4 bases and J lost 8; bases outside the gene matches: 5. Germline-derived CDR1 and CDR2 are SGHRS and YFSETQ. The CDR3 has 12 amino acids. The CDR3 DNA is TGCGCCAGCAGCCTGGACAGGCGCGGCTACACCTTC. Its translation: CASSLDRRGYTF.

This clone was observed a handful of times. The chain links TRBV28 to TRBJ2-7; 8 bases are a match to TRBD1. The CDR3 is made up of 13 amino acids. J gave up 3 bases and V 4 bases, and 2 bases lay outside the gene matches. Germline CDR1 MDHEN, CDR2 SYDVKM. CDR3 residues: CASSSGQGYEQYV. In nucleotides, the CDR3 is TGTGCCAGCAGTTCCGGACAGGGCTACGAGCAGTACGTC.

This clone occurred a few times. This sequence joins TRBV6-5 and TRBJ1-6; maybe TRBD1 (5 bases). Between the trimmed V and J ends, which lost 6 bases and 7 bases, there was a span of 13 bases. The V gene's germline CDR1 is MNHEY and CDR2 SVGAGI. The CDR3 covers 14 residues. CDR3 region: CASRDTGVNSPLHF. CDR3 in DNA: TGTGCCAGCAGGGACACAGGTGTCAATTCACCCCTCCACTTT.

This clone occurred a few times. The rearrangement uses TRBV5-6 and TRBJ2-5, with D perhaps matching TRBD1 (6 bases). The V gene lost 0 bases and the J gene lost 4 bases, with 13 bases spanning the gap. This CDR3 comprises 15 residues. Germline assignment: CDR1 SGHDT and CDR2 YYEEEE. The CDR3 reads CASSLDQGLGETQYF. DNA of the CDR3: TGTGCCAGCAGCTTGGATCAGGGGTTGGGAGAGACCCAGTACTTC. Full variable domain (remainder filled in from reference TRBV5-6 and TRBJ2-5): DAGVTQSPTHLIKTRGQQVTLRCSPKSGHDTVSWYQQALGQGPQFIFQYYEEEERQRGNFPDRFSGHQFPNYSSELNVNALLLGDSALYLCASSLDQGLGETQYFGPGTRLLVL.

This clone has only a few counts. The rearrangement links TRBV5-8 to TRBJ2-4, with D unclear. This CDR3 has 14 residues. Trimming stripped 3 bases from V and 2 bases from J, with 9 bases between. CDR1 is SGHTS and CDR2 is YDEGEE in the germline V gene. DNA for the CDR3: TGTGCCAGCAGCTGGGATTTGACCAAAAACATTCAGTACTTC. As protein: CASSWDLTKNIQYF. The variable domain in full, completed from reference TRBV5-8 and TRBJ2-4, reads EAGVTQSPTHLIKTRGQQATLRCSPISGHTSVYWYQQALGLGLQFLLWYDEGEERNRGNFPPRFSGRQFPNYSSELNVNALELEDSALYLCASSWDLTKNIQYFGAGTRLSVL.

This sequence joins TRBV5-1 and TRBJ2-3; 10 positions match TRBD1. Germline lookup yields CDR1 SGHRS and CDR2 YFSETQ. V gave up 4 bases and J gave up 4 bases; unmatched junction bases: 9. CDR3 length equals 16 residues. DNA of the CDR3: TGCGCCAGCAGCGCCCATGGGGGACAGGGGTCAGATACGCAGTATTTT. Translation gives CASSAHGGQGSDTQYF.

The V call is TRBV10-3, the J call TRBJ1-5; a weak D match, TRBD1 (6 bases). The CDR3 has 17 amino acids. V was trimmed by 0 bases and J by 3 bases, leaving 15 bases between them. Per germline, CDR1 ENHRY and CDR2 SYGVKD. CDR3 loop: CAISESGGGLTNQPQHF. The CDR3 DNA reads as TGTGCCATCAGTGAGTCGGGAGGGGGATTGACCAATCAGCCCCAGCATTTT.